Listed below are T cell receptor beta chains from one sample, sequenced in a study of blood T cell repertoires in COVID-19. Data came from immunoSEQ multiplex PCR; TCRdb stores just in-frame clones and leaves some out. The table has a few hundred thousand clones, around 87% seen once. The sample comprised PBMCs or T cells enriched from blood (not recorded which). The receptors were sampled from a man aged 25-45 years who had recovered from COVID-19. Both conserved end residues are part of each CDR3. Fields, in order: V gene, clone size, J gene, D gene, CDR3 protein, CDR3 DNA. D genes are given only for firm matches. For some rows the clone size is stated as once, few or many, or as a class when expanded; others skip it.

TRBV5-1	.	TRBJ1-1	TRBD1	CASSPGTGVTEAFF	TGCGCCAGCAGCCCGGGGACAGGGGTCACTGAAGCTTTCTTT
TRBV4-1	.	TRBJ2-4	TRBD2	CASSRGGLAIAKNIQYF	TGCGCCAGCAGCCGAGGGGGACTAGCAATAGCCAAAAACATTCAGTACTTC
TRBV29-1	once	TRBJ2-2	.	CSVETGRNTGELFF	TGCAGCGTTGAGACGGGGAGAAACACCGGGGAGCTGTTTTTT
TRBV27	.	TRBJ1-5	.	CASSLYQNQPQHF	TGTGCCAGCAGTTTATATCAAAATCAGCCCCAGCATTTT
TRBV2	once	TRBJ1-1	.	CASSDPRRDTEAFF	TGTGCCAGCAGTGACCCGCGCAGGGACACTGAAGCTTTCTTT
TRBV6-4	.	TRBJ2-2	.	CASSDLGQNTGELFF	TGTGCCAGCAGTGATCTAGGACAGAACACCGGGGAGCTGTTTTTT
TRBV27	.	TRBJ1-1	.	CASSALRGITEAFF	TGTGCCAGCAGTGCCCTCAGAGGGATCACTGAAGCTTTCTTT
TRBV19	few	TRBJ2-5	TRBD2	CASSIGLAGQHQETQYF	TGTGCCAGTAGTATAGGACTAGCGGGCCAGCACCAAGAGACCCAGTACTTC
TRBV30	.	TRBJ2-1	TRBD2	CAWRLAGAPEQFF	TGTGCCTGGAGACTAGCGGGAGCCCCTGAGCAGTTCTTC
TRBV28	.	TRBJ2-3	.	CASSLNRGTDTQYF	TGTGCCAGCAGCTTAAACCGGGGCACAGATACGCAGTATTTT
TRBV5-8	once	TRBJ1-5	TRBD1	CASNPGQVNQPQHF	TGTGCCAGCAACCCGGGACAGGTGAATCAGCCCCAGCATTTT
TRBV7-9	.	TRBJ2-5	.	CASGRRLGGETQYF	TGTGCCAGCGGCAGGAGGCTAGGTGGGGAGACCCAGTACTTC
TRBV4-1	.	TRBJ2-3	.	CASSQVLGTDTQYF	TGCGCCAGCAGCCAAGTACTGGGCACAGATACGCAGTATTTT
TRBV6-1	.	TRBJ1-2	.	CASSEFRGYGYTF	TGTGCCAGCAGTGAGTTTAGAGGCTATGGCTACACCTTC
TRBV7-9	.	TRBJ1-6	TRBD1	CASSIPSGQGASPLHF	TGTGCCAGCAGCATCCCATCGGGACAGGGGGCTTCACCCCTCCACTTT
TRBV6-4	.	TRBJ1-5	TRBD1	CASSRQGDQPQHF	TGTGCCAGCAGTCGACAGGGCGATCAGCCCCAGCATTTT
TRBV6-2/TRBV6-3	.	TRBJ2-2	.	CASSKSREFTGELFF	TGTGCCAGCAGTAAGAGCCGGGAATTCACCGGGGAGCTGTTTTTT
TRBV15	.	TRBJ1-1	TRBD1	CATSRDRGITEAFF	TGTGCCACCAGCCGAGACAGGGGGATCACTGAAGCTTTCTTT
TRBV10-3	.	TRBJ2-3	.	CAISESSQNGDTQYF	TGTGCCATCAGTGAGTCTTCCCAGAACGGGGATACGCAGTATTTT
TRBV4-1	.	TRBJ2-7	.	CASSRGGADYEQYF	TGCGCCAGCAGCCGCGGCGGTGCTGACTACGAGCAGTACTTC
TRBV6-1	.	TRBJ2-7	.	CASSDPARGDEQYF	TGTGCCAGCAGTGATCCTGCCAGGGGCGACGAGCAGTACTTC
TRBV7-9	once	TRBJ2-3	TRBD2	CASSNGLAADTQYF	TGTGCCAGCAGCAACGGACTAGCAGCAGATACGCAGTATTTT
TRBV5-1	.	TRBJ2-3	TRBD2	CASSLWVAGALDTQYF	TGCGCCAGCAGCTTGTGGGTGGCGGGAGCCTTAGATACGCAGTATTTT
TRBV30	.	TRBJ2-1	TRBD2	CAWSIPASGARRQFF	TGTGCCTGGAGTATTCCGGCTAGCGGGGCGCGGCGGCAGTTCTTC
TRBV6-5	.	TRBJ1-2	.	CASSSQAYGYTF	TGTGCCAGCAGTTCACAGGCCTATGGCTACACCTTC
TRBV7-3	.	TRBJ2-1	.	CASSLFPSSPYNEQFF	TGTGCCAGCAGCTTATTTCCTAGCAGCCCATACAATGAGCAGTTCTTC
TRBV12-5	.	TRBJ2-5	TRBD1	CASGSGQVRSQETQYF	TGTGCTAGTGGTTCGGGACAGGTCCGTTCCCAAGAGACCCAGTACTTC
TRBV7-9	once	TRBJ1-2	.	CASSLQGGSGYTF	TGTGCCAGCAGCTTACAGGGAGGGAGTGGCTACACCTTC
TRBV6-5	.	TRBJ2-7	.	CASSYSRGMYEQYF	TGTGCCAGCAGTTACTCGCGGGGTATGTACGAGCAGTACTTC
TRBV28	.	TRBJ1-1	TRBD1	CASSLAGGNTEAFF	TGTGCCAGCAGTTTAGCAGGGGGGAACACTGAAGCTTTCTTT
TRBV4-2	.	TRBJ1-1	.	CASSQDFGVNTEAFF	TGTGCCAGCAGCCAAGATTTCGGGGTGAACACTGAAGCTTTCTTT
TRBV7-9	.	TRBJ2-1	.	CASSLGTSWVHNEQFF	TGTGCCAGCAGCTTAGGTACTAGCTGGGTGCACAATGAGCAGTTCTTC
TRBV5-1	.	TRBJ2-2	.	CASSFVFGELFF	TGCGCCAGCAGCTTCGTCTTCGGGGAGCTGTTTTTT
TRBV19	once	TRBJ1-3	.	CASSAGQKFFSGNTIYF	TGTGCCAGTAGTGCTGGACAGAAATTTTTCTCTGGAAACACCATATATTTT
TRBV10-1	.	TRBJ2-2	TRBD1	CASSETRQGTGELFF	TGCGCCAGCAGTGAGACAAGACAGGGAACCGGGGAGCTGTTTTTT
TRBV2	.	TRBJ2-4	TRBD1	CASMSGGGFIQYF	TGTGCCAGCATGTCAGGGGGCGGGTTCATTCAGTACTTC
TRBV11-1	.	TRBJ2-2	TRBD2	CASSLGGSTGELFF	TGTGCCAGCAGCTTGGGCGGGAGCACCGGGGAGCTGTTTTTT
TRBV5-1	.	TRBJ2-6	TRBD1	CASSLATGGILGANVLTF	TGCGCCAGCAGCTTGGCGACAGGGGGCATATTGGGGGCCAACGTCCTGACTTTC
TRBV7-9	.	TRBJ2-1	TRBD2	CASSSLADHTYNEQFF	TGTGCCAGCAGCTCCCTAGCGGACCACACCTACAATGAGCAGTTCTTC
TRBV27	.	TRBJ1-1	.	CASSLWGAGGTEAFF	TGTGCCAGCAGTTTATGGGGGGCGGGGGGCACTGAAGCTTTCTTT
TRBV19	.	TRBJ1-5	TRBD1	CASSRAGTGRVISNQPQHF	TGTGCCAGTAGTAGAGCCGGGACAGGGAGAGTTATTAGCAATCAGCCCCAGCATTTT